This TCR beta chain originates from a study of blood T cell repertoires in COVID-19. Some clones are missing from TCRdb's copy, which holds only in-frame ones; the method was immunoSEQ multiplex PCR. The sample holds fewer than 250,000 clones, over 75% seen once. The sequenced sample consisted of peripheral blood. This TCR was recovered from a woman in her forties or fifties with acute or convalescent COVID-19.

The CDR3 DNA is TGTGCCAGCAGCTCCCAACGGACAGTCCTAGGGGAGCAGTACTTC. The encoded protein is CASSSQRTVLGEQYF. The rearrangement uses TRBV6-5 and TRBJ2-7; weak D call: TRBD1 (6 bases). The V gene's germline CDR1 is MNHEY and CDR2 SVGAGI. The V end was cut by 6 bases, the J end by 7 bases, with 22 bases between. The CDR3 is 15 residues long.